This entry lists 20 T cell receptor beta chains sequenced from one sample in a study of T cell repertoires and HLA-DP antigens. Sequencing used immunoSEQ multiplex PCR; TCRdb keeps in-frame clones, though not all of them. The sample includes some 120,000 clones, nearly 95% of them seen just once. What these receptors recognize is not known. Sequences were obtained from CD4+ T cells from PBMCs. The receptors were gathered from a woman aged 18-29 years in good health and CMV-seronegative.

The chain carries TRBV6-1 and TRBJ1-1, with D tentatively TRBD1 (5 bases). CDR3 size: 13 residues. Trimming took 6 bases from V and 9 from J, leaving 17 bases between them. The germline gives CDR1 MNHNS, CDR2 SASEGT. DNA for the CDR3: TGTGCCAGCAGCCCGACGCTACAGGATAAAGCTTTCTTT. Its protein product is CASSPTLQDKAFF.

The chain links TRBV11-2 to TRBJ2-1; D is possibly TRBD2 (6 bases). This CDR3 spans 17 amino acids. Germline V gene data show CDR1 as SGHAT and CDR2 as FQNNGV. V shed 5 bases and J shed 9 bases, with 26 bases lying between them. The CDR3 reads CASSTRIKLARGGEQFF. The CDR3 bases are TGTGCCAGCAGCACCCGCATCAAGCTAGCGAGAGGCGGTGAGCAGTTCTTC.

The rearrangement uses TRBV6-6 and TRBJ2-7; 7 bases line up with TRBD2. Germline-derived CDR1 and CDR2 are MNHNY and SVGAGI (reference sequence). The CDR3 has 14 amino acids. J gave up 4 bases and V 5 bases, and 8 bases lay outside the gene matches. CDR3 residues: CASSRLAPSYEQYF. As DNA, the CDR3 is TGTGCCAGCAGTAGACTAGCTCCGTCTTACGAGCAGTACTTC.

A word on this clone: This specimen includes other DNA sequences encoding the same CDR3. The V gene is TRBV11-3, the J gene TRBJ2-5; unclear D gene. CDR1 and CDR2 from the germline V gene are SGHNT and YENEEA. V was pared by 1 base and J by 5 bases, with 2 bases between. This CDR3 spans 11 amino acids. DNA for the CDR3: TGTGCCAGCAGCTTAGGGGAGACCCAGTACTTC. Translating gives CASSLGETQYF.

The chain uses TRBV5-1 and TRBJ2-5; TRBD1 matches 7 bases. This CDR3 is built from 18 residues. CDR1 is SGHRS and CDR2 is YFSETQ in the germline V gene. The V segment lost 0 bases and the J segment 0 bases; nucleotides outside the gene matches: 11. The DNA for the CDR3 is TGCGCCAGCAGCTTGGGACAGGGTGCGAATCCGTACCAAGAGACCCAGTACTTC. It is translated as CASSLGQGANPYQETQYF.

The chain links TRBV7-2 to TRBJ2-6; D unclear. The CDR3 runs to 16 residues. Germline CDR1 reads SGHTA; CDR2 reads FQGNSA. V was clipped by 5 bases and J by 4 bases, with 15 bases between them. CDR3 sequence (DNA): TGTGCCAGCAGCGGTCGCCTGGAGCCCGGGGCCAACGTCCTGACTTTC. It translates to CASSGRLEPGANVLTF.

The chain employs TRBV9 and TRBJ2-1, with 7 nucleotides matching TRBD2. The CDR3 contains 15 residues. Germline CDR1 is SGDLS and CDR2 is YYNGEE. V was clipped by 0 bases and J by 2 bases; unmatched bases: 2. CDR3 nucleotide sequence: TGTGCCAGCAGCGTAGCGGGAGGACCCTACAATGAGCAGTTCTTC. Amino acids: CASSVAGGPYNEQFF.

The chain uses TRBV25-1 and TRBJ2-3, with 7 bases identical to TRBD1. Germline lookup yields CDR1 MGHDK and CDR2 SYGVNS. J lost 3 bases, V lost 5 bases, and 8 bases had no gene match. This CDR3 is 15 amino acids long. This CDR3 is CASSLRDSITDTQYF. CDR3 DNA sequence: TGTGCCAGCAGTCTACGGGACAGCATAACAGATACGCAGTATTTT.

The chain uses TRBV5-1 and TRBJ2-3; 8 nucleotides match TRBD2. J gave up 1 base and V 4 bases, and 5 bases lay outside the gene matches. The CDR3 has 15 amino acids. Germline V gene lookup returns CDR1 SGHRS and CDR2 YFSETQ. The CDR3 DNA sequence: TGCGCCAGCAGCGAAAGCGGGAGTGGCACAGATACGCAGTATTTT. Translation gives CASSESGSGTDTQYF. The full variable domain, rest sourced from reference TRBV5-1 and TRBJ2-3, is KAGVTQTPRYLIKTRGQQVTLSCSPISGHRSVSWYQQTPGQGLQFLFEYFSETQRNKGNFPGRFSGRQFSNSRSEMNVSTLELGDSALYLCASSESGSGTDTQYFGPGTRLTVL.

This chain joins TRBV7-6 and TRBJ2-1, with a weak D call TRBD2 (6 bases). V gave up 1 base and J gave up 5 bases, with 18 bases separating them. This CDR3 is built from 17 residues. In germline, CDR1 is SGHVS, CDR2 FNYEAQ. CDR3 DNA: TGTGCCAGCAGCTTAGTGGCGGGCGGGGCCTCAAACAATGAGCAGTTCTTC. Its translation: CASSLVAGGASNNEQFF.

CDR3: CAIKIPGLAGPRNEQFF. In DNA, the CDR3 is TGTGCCATCAAAATCCCGGGACTAGCGGGCCCCCGGAATGAGCAGTTCTTC. The rearrangement links TRBV30 to TRBJ2-1, with 12 bases fitting TRBD2. With V trimmed by 8 bases and J by 7 bases, 18 bases remained unmatched. CDR3 size: 17 residues. From germline, CDR1 is GTSNPN and CDR2 SVGIG (reference sequence).

V gene TRBV19 combines with J gene TRBJ1-5; no clear D gene. Deletions cut 3 bases from V and 5 bases from J, with 11 bases between. Germline CDR1 LNHDA, CDR2 SQIVND (reference sequence). The CDR3 loop spans 14 amino acids. The CDR3 bases are TGTGCCAGTAGTATCACCCGGATCGATCAGCCCCAGCATTTT. Its protein is CASSITRIDQPQHF.

V is TRBV6-5 and J is TRBJ1-5, with unresolved D. This CDR3 has 12 residues. Trimming shortened V by 2 bases and J by 3 bases, and 2 bases separated the two germline ends. Germline V gives CDR1 MNHEY, CDR2 SVGAGI. The CDR3 sequence is CASSYTNQPQHF. The CDR3 DNA reads as TGTGCCAGCAGTTACACCAATCAGCCCCAGCATTTT.

The CDR3 here is CASNRGGGSYNEQFF. CDR3 bases: TGTGCCAGCAATCGTGGCGGGGGTTCCTACAATGAGCAGTTCTTC. The rearrangement uses TRBV21-1 and TRBJ2-1; the listed D gene, TRBD2, was not tested against the DNA. TRBV21-1 is marked as a pseudogene. The CDR3 spans 15 residues.

This chain uses TRBV5-4 with TRBJ2-1; no definite D call. Trimming took off 4 bases at V and 7 bases at J, with 6 bases between the two ends. Looked up from germline, CDR1 is SGHNT and CDR2 is YYREEE (reference sequence). The CDR3 totals 11 residues. For the CDR3, the DNA is TGTGCCAGCAGCGCCCTGAATGAGCAGTTCTTC. This codes for CASSALNEQFF.

The CDR3 nucleotides are TGTGCCAGTAGCCTGCGGGGAGGTGCAGATACGCAGTATTTT. It is translated as CASSLRGGADTQYF. This chain connects TRBV19 to TRBJ2-3; D may be TRBD2 (6 bases). The germline V and J ends were trimmed by 6 bases and 4 bases, with 14 bases remaining between them. This CDR3 comprises 14 residues. Germline V CDR1 and CDR2: LNHDA, SQIVND (reference sequence).

DNA of the CDR3: TGTGCCAGCAGAGGTGACAGACTCCATGGCTACACCTTC. Protein sequence: CASRGDRLHGYTF. This chain uses TRBV5-6 with TRBJ1-2; possible D gene TRBD1, 5 bases. Germline V gives CDR1 SGHDT, CDR2 YYEEEE. Trimming took off 5 bases at V and 6 bases at J, with 14 bases between the two ends. The CDR3 sequence is 13 residues long.

This clone came up once. The chain couples TRBV27 to TRBJ2-5; 12 bases are shared with TRBD1. Germline values: CDR1 MNHEY, CDR2 SMNVEV (reference sequence). The CDR3 has 15 amino acids. J gave up 5 bases and V 5 bases, and 6 bases lay outside the gene matches. The DNA of the CDR3 is TGTGCCAGCAGTCCCGGGACAGGGGGCCGGGAGACCCAGTACTTC. Amino acid sequence: CASSPGTGGRETQYF.

The J gene is TRBJ2-4, the V gene TRBV15; TRBD1 is a possible D gene (6 bases). The germline CDR1 and CDR2 sequences are LNHNV and YYDKDF (reference sequence). This CDR3 has 15 residues. V lost 4 bases to trimming and J lost 0 bases, with 10 bases between them. The CDR3 region has the DNA TGTGCCACCAGCAACAGGGCACAAGCCAAAAACATTCAGTACTTC. Protein product: CATSNRAQAKNIQYF.

V usage is TRBV9 and J usage is TRBJ2-3, with D hard to call. Trimming stripped 0 bases from V and 2 bases from J, with 13 bases between. Germline loops: CDR1 SGDLS, CDR2 YYNGEE. The CDR3 has 16 residues. CDR3 sequence (DNA): TGTGCCAGCAGCGTAGGGGCCCGGGTCTACACAGATACGCAGTATTTT. Protein sequence: CASSVGARVYTDTQYF.